Below are 26 T cell receptor beta chains sequenced from a single sample in a study of shared clonotypes between healthy human individuals. Generated by immunoSEQ multiplex PCR, the TCRdb table keeps only in-frame clones and is missing some. This table has a few hundred thousand clones, about 80% appearing once. The sequenced sample was PBMCs. The receptors come from a woman between 40 and 55 years old in good health. Some clones in this sample may be carry-over from other donors' samples.

V gene TRBV15 combines with J gene TRBJ1-5, with TRBD1 matching 8 bases. This CDR3 region has 15 residues. Trimming removed 0 bases from V and 7 bases from J; junction bases left unmatched: 5. Germline V CDR1 and CDR2: LNHNV, YYDKDF (reference sequence). CDR3 residues: CATSRDMTGAQPQHF. CDR3 nucleotide sequence: TGTGCCACCAGCAGAGATATGACAGGGGCACAGCCCCAGCATTTT. The variable domain in full, with the rest retrieved from reference TRBV15 and TRBJ1-5, is DAMVIQNPRYQVTQFGKPVTLSCSQTLNHNVMYWYQQKSSQAPKLLFHYYDKDFNNEADTPDNFQSRRPNTSFCFLDIRSPGLGDTAMYLCATSRDMTGAQPQHFGDGTRLSIL.

This clone was seen more than once but under ten times. This chain joins TRBV2 and TRBJ1-1; no clear D. This CDR3 region has 14 residues. Germline assignment: CDR1 SNHLY and CDR2 FYNNEI. The V end lost 7 bases, the J end lost 8 bases, and 20 bases lay between the germline ends. CDR3 nucleotide sequence: TGTGCCAGCATGAGGACGGGTGGATTTAGGGAAGCTTTCTTT. This translates into CASMRTGGFREAFF.

This chain uses TRBV4-1 with TRBJ1-5; tentative D call: TRBD1 (6 bases). The V and J ends lost 4 bases and 1 base respectively, with 11 bases between them. The CDR3 loop spans 15 amino acids. From germline, CDR1 is MGHRA and CDR2 YSYEKL. CDR3 region: CASSPGVWSNQPQHF. The CDR3 nucleotides are TGCGCCAGCAGCCCAGGGGTTTGGAGCAATCAGCCCCAGCATTTT.

The chain couples TRBV7-2 to TRBJ2-5; the D is unclear. The CDR3 contains 14 residues. Trimming shortened V by 5 bases and J by 0 bases, and 10 bases separated the two germline ends. From germline, CDR1 is SGHTA and CDR2 FQGNSA. Here the CDR3 DNA reads TGTGCCAGCAGCCCTTCGGGTTACCAAGAGACCCAGTACTTC. It yields the protein CASSPSGYQETQYF.

DNA of the CDR3: TGTGCCATGGCTCCGGGACTAGCCACAGATACGCAGTATTTT. Translation: CAMAPGLATDTQYF. The rearrangement links TRBV10-3 to TRBJ2-3; TRBD2 matches at 9 bases. CDR3 length: 14 amino acids. The germline V gene encodes CDR1 ENHRY and CDR2 SYGVKD. The junction had 6 bases not matched to a gene; V was cut back by 9 bases and J by 2 bases.

The chain carries TRBV5-4 and TRBJ2-3, with a weak D call TRBD2 (5 bases). V lost 2 bases to trimming and J lost 2 bases, with 12 bases between them. The CDR3 extends over 15 amino acids. CDR1 and CDR2 (germline): SGHNT, YYREEE (reference sequence). CDR3 loop: CASSFGGGLTDTQYF. DNA of the CDR3: TGTGCCAGCAGCTTCGGCGGAGGACTCACAGATACGCAGTATTTT.

The chain uses TRBV5-6 and TRBJ2-1; 10 nucleotides line up with TRBD2. The V gene end was trimmed by 3 bases and the J gene end by 10 bases; junction bases not matched to a gene: 13. The CDR3 covers 16 residues. Germline V CDR1 and CDR2: SGHDT, YYEEEE. The DNA of the CDR3 is TGTGCCAGCAGCTCCCCGACTAGCGGGCGACCAGGAGAGCAGTTCTTC. This codes for CASSSPTSGRPGEQFF.

This clone was seen a single time. This sequence joins TRBV7-9 and TRBJ2-3; D gene ambiguous. Germline V gene sequence: CDR1 SEHNR, CDR2 FQNEAQ (reference sequence). The CDR3 is made up of 14 amino acids. V was clipped by 5 bases and J by 1 base, with 10 bases between them. CDR3 region: CASSPTVGTDTQYF. The CDR3 DNA sequence: TGTGCCAGCAGCCCCACTGTCGGCACAGATACGCAGTATTTT.

Concerning this clone itself: The sample carries other DNA sequences with the same CDR3. CDR3 sequence: CASSLDSSTDTQYF. DNA for the CDR3: TGTGCCAGCAGCCTGGACTCGAGCACAGATACGCAGTATTTT. J is TRBJ2-3 and V is TRBV5-4; tentative D call: TRBD2 (5 bases). Trimming removed 4 bases at V and 0 bases at J, with 9 bases between. Germline values: CDR1 SGHNT, CDR2 YYREEE (reference sequence). The CDR3 spans 14 residues. The complete variable domain, with remaining parts taken from reference TRBV5-4 and TRBJ2-3, reads ETGVTQSPTHLIKTRGQQVTLRCSSQSGHNTVSWYQQALGQGPQFIFQYYREEENGRGNFPPRFSGLQFPNYSSELNVNALELDDSALYLCASSLDSSTDTQYFGPGTRLTVL.

This clone occurred once. This sequence joins TRBV7-9 and TRBJ1-5, with TRBD1 as a possible D gene (6 bases). Between the trimmed V and J ends, which lost 5 bases and 1 base, there was a span of 9 bases. This CDR3 region has 14 residues. CDR1 is SEHNR and CDR2 is FQNEAQ in the germline V gene (reference sequence). CDR3 loop: CASSQGQSNQPQHF. CDR3 bases: TGTGCCAGCAGCCAAGGACAGAGCAATCAGCCCCAGCATTTT.

This clone was detected ten times or more. This chain joins TRBV5-5 and TRBJ1-2, with D unresolved. The V gene lost 7 bases and the J gene lost 2 bases, with 9 bases spanning the gap. Germline loops: CDR1 SGHKS, CDR2 YYEKEE (reference sequence). This CDR3 spans 12 amino acids. The CDR3 region is CASGQMNYGYTF. CDR3 nucleotide sequence: TGTGCCAGCGGGCAGATGAACTATGGCTACACCTTC.

V is TRBV28 and J is TRBJ2-7, with D tentatively TRBD2 (6 bases). The V end was cut by 1 base, the J end by 3 bases, with 16 bases between. The germline gives CDR1 MDHEN, CDR2 SYDVKM. This CDR3 has 16 residues. CDR3: CASSLSRDPIFYEQYF. In DNA, the CDR3 is TGTGCCAGCAGTTTATCGCGGGACCCTATTTTCTACGAGCAGTACTTC.

This chain connects TRBV6-5 to TRBJ2-7; D is uncertain. The CDR3 length is 14 residues. Trimming removed 10 bases from V and 4 bases from J, with 20 bases in between. CDR1 and CDR2 from the germline V gene are MNHEY and SVGAGI. The CDR3 nucleotides are TGTGCCACCTCGGCACCGGGTAGGCCTTACGAGCAGTACTTC. As protein: CATSAPGRPYEQYF.

The genes are TRBV27 and TRBJ1-1; no reliable D call. CDR1 is MNHEY, CDR2 SMNVEV, per germline (reference sequence). The CDR3 contains 16 residues. Trimming stripped 1 base from V and 1 base from J, with 13 bases between. The CDR3 DNA follows: TGTGCCAGCAGTTTATACCCCGTTGGAGCGAACACTGAAGCTTTCTTT. It codes for CASSLYPVGANTEAFF.

The chain employs TRBV4-1 and TRBJ1-1; TRBD1 agrees at 9 bases. The CDR3 runs to 16 residues. After removal of 4 bases from V and 0 bases from J, the junction contained 6 bases not matched to a gene. From germline, CDR1 is MGHRA and CDR2 YSYEKL. Here the CDR3 DNA reads TGCGCCAGCAGCCCCAGGACAGGGGTAATGAACACTGAAGCTTTCTTT. It encodes CASSPRTGVMNTEAFF.

The V and J genes are TRBV28 and TRBJ1-2; TRBD1 matches at 8 bases. The V segment lost 5 bases and the J segment 5 bases; nucleotides outside the gene matches: 7. Germline V gives CDR1 MDHEN, CDR2 SYDVKM. The CDR3 is made up of 14 amino acids. This CDR3 reads CASSPSQGAYGYTF. The CDR3 DNA is TGTGCCAGCAGTCCCTCCCAGGGGGCTTATGGCTACACCTTC.

The count of this clone is one. The V gene is TRBV10-3, the J gene TRBJ1-2; D remains unclear. CDR1 is ENHRY and CDR2 is SYGVKD in the germline V gene. The CDR3 consists of 14 residues. V was pared by 5 bases and J by 1 base, with 11 bases between. The CDR3 DNA follows: TGTGCCATCAGTCCCCCCGGCGGTAACTATGGCTACACCTTC. Protein sequence: CAISPPGGNYGYTF.

The chain is built from TRBV25-1 and TRBJ2-7, with a tentative D call TRBD1 (5 bases). Germline V lookup: CDR1 MGHDK, CDR2 SYGVNS. The V end lost 5 bases, the J end lost 3 bases, and 17 bases lay between the germline ends. This CDR3 is built from 15 residues. The CDR3 coding sequence is TGTGCCAGCAGTTCCTATAGTGGGGCTCTCTACGAGCAGTACTTC. Translation: CASSSYSGALYEQYF.

This clone was found a few times. This chain joins TRBV7-9 and TRBJ1-4; D ambiguous. CDR1 SEHNR and CDR2 FQNEAQ come from the germline V gene (reference sequence). The CDR3 runs to 15 residues. V lost 5 bases and J 7 bases, leaving 17 bases between the germline ends. The CDR3 bases are TGTGCCAGCAGCCGCACGGACGCCCGCGGTGAAAAACTGTTTTTT. Its translation is CASSRTDARGEKLFF.

The chain employs TRBV6-5 and TRBJ2-7, with 7 bases fitting TRBD1. From germline, CDR1 is MNHEY and CDR2 SVGAGI. Unmatched junction bases numbered 11, after V lost 10 bases and J lost 2 bases. This CDR3 is built from 14 residues. In nucleotides, the CDR3 is TGTGCCACCGGCCGAGGGGGCCTCACCTACGAGCAGTACTTC. Its translation: CATGRGGLTYEQYF.

The chain joins TRBV30 to TRBJ2-1, with D perhaps matching TRBD2 (6 bases). The CDR3 has 15 amino acids. CDR1 GTSNPN and CDR2 SVGIG come from the germline V gene (reference sequence). The V and J ends lost 4 bases and 0 bases respectively, with 13 bases between them. In DNA, the CDR3 is TGTGCCTGGACTCTTGACGGGAGCTCCTACAATGAGCAGTTCTTC. As protein: CAWTLDGSSYNEQFF.

This clone was seen ten or more times. The rearrangement uses TRBV6-1 and TRBJ2-7; D possibly corresponds to TRBD2 (5 bases). The V end was cut by 1 base, the J end by 0 bases, with 10 bases between. The CDR3 contains 15 residues. Germline-derived CDR1 and CDR2 are MNHNS and SASEGT. The CDR3 sequence is CASSEVGRNSYEQYF. The CDR3 bases are TGTGCCAGCAGTGAAGTAGGGAGAAACTCCTACGAGCAGTACTTC.

In DNA, the CDR3 is TGTGCCTGGAGGCTGGACAGTAACGCCTACGAGCAGTACTTC. This sequence encodes CAWRLDSNAYEQYF. The V and J genes are TRBV30 and TRBJ2-7; TRBD1 is a possible D gene (6 bases). The CDR3 runs 14 residues. V was pared by 3 bases and J by 2 bases, with 14 bases between. Germline V gives CDR1 GTSNPN, CDR2 SVGIG (reference sequence).

The chain has TRBV18 and TRBJ2-1; D is uncertain. Germline V gene sequence: CDR1 KGHSH, CDR2 LQKENI. The CDR3 extends over 13 amino acids. V was clipped by 2 bases and J by 7 bases, with 9 bases between them. The CDR3 coding sequence is TGTGCCAGCTCACCAAATAAGGCAAATGAGCAGTTCTTC. Translating gives CASSPNKANEQFF.

This sequence joins TRBV5-1 and TRBJ2-7; D possibly corresponds to TRBD2 (6 bases). CDR1 SGHRS and CDR2 YFSETQ come from the germline V gene. There are 13 residues in the CDR3. Trimming shortened V by 1 base and J by 7 bases, and 12 bases separated the two germline ends. CDR3 residues: CASSLLGGREQYF. The CDR3 coding sequence is TGCGCCAGCAGCTTGTTGGGTGGGAGGGAGCAGTACTTC.

CDR3 sequence: CASSADTTGELFF. Here the CDR3 DNA reads TGTGCCAGCAGTGCCGACACCACCGGGGAGCTGTTTTTT. The chain is built from TRBV2 and TRBJ2-2; D uncertain. V lost 4 bases and J 4 bases, leaving 7 bases between the germline ends. This CDR3 has 13 amino acids. Looked up from germline, CDR1 is SNHLY and CDR2 is FYNNEI. Looking up the rest from reference TRBV2 and TRBJ2-2 gives the full variable domain: EPEVTQTPSHQVTQMGQEVILRCVPISNHLYFYWYRQILGQKVEFLVSFYNNEISEKSEIFDDQFSVERPDGSNFTLKIRSTKLEDSAMYFCASSADTTGELFFGEGSRLTVL.